A single sample is the source of the 5 T cell receptor beta chains below, sequenced in a study of T cell repertoires in cytomegalovirus infection. TCRdb reprocessed the reads with MiXCR, giving one entry per CDR3 protein. Among more than 250,000 distinct CDR3 sequences listed, roughly 13% were seen once. The source material was PBMCs. These receptors were taken from a human donor in good health (CMV status not recorded). Some clones in this sample may be carry-over from other donors' samples.

There are many counts of this clonotype. The chain is built from TRBV7-3 and TRBJ2-7; a weak D match, TRBD1 (6 bases). Germline CDR1 reads SGHTA; CDR2 reads FQGTGA. V was clipped by 5 bases and J by 3 bases, with 17 bases between them. The CDR3 length is 15 residues. CDR3 in DNA: TGTGCCAGCAGCCCCCCCGGTGGGGGCTTCTACGAGCAGTACTTC. Its translation: CASSPPGGGFYEQYF.

The CDR3, as DNA: TGCAGTGCTAGGAACCCACGGATGGCCTACGAGCAGTACTTC. Translating gives CSARNPRMAYEQYF. The chain links TRBV20-1 to TRBJ2-7; D remains ambiguous. With 3 bases removed from V and 2 bases from J, the gap between germline ends came to 14 bases. The CDR3 consists of 14 residues. Germline lookup yields CDR1 DFQATT and CDR2 SNEGSKA (reference sequence).

This clonotype was counted many times. This sequence joins TRBV2 and TRBJ2-1; 10 bases are a match to TRBD2. V was clipped by 4 bases and J by 8 bases; unmatched bases: 8. This CDR3 is 15 amino acids long. Germline assignment: CDR1 SNHLY and CDR2 FYNNEI. CDR3: CASSVSSGSNHEQFF. CDR3 in DNA: TGTGCCAGCAGTGTATCTAGCGGGAGTAACCATGAGCAGTTCTTC.

This clonotype was seen at least ten times. The rearrangement links TRBV12-3 or TRBV12-4 to TRBJ1-1; D uncertain. The CDR3 has 15 residues. Deletions cut 3 bases from V and 0 bases from J, with 11 bases between. CDR3 DNA: TGTGCCAGCAGTTTGGCGGAGCTCTTGAACACTGAAGCTTTCTTT. Translated, it gives CASSLAELLNTEAFF.

This clonotype was seen a handful of times. V and J are TRBV6-8 and TRBJ2-1; D uncertain. Trimming removed 6 bases at V and 7 bases at J, with 13 bases between. The germline V gene encodes CDR1 MNHGY and CDR2 SAAAGT. The CDR3 has 13 amino acids. The CDR3 reads CASSPPLFNEQFF. In nucleotides, the CDR3 is TGTGCCAGCAGCCCCCCCCTATTTAATGAGCAGTTCTTC.